This T cell receptor (beta chain) comes out of a study of technical replicates of blood from a handful of donors. This table comes from immunoSEQ multiplex PCR, and its TCRdb copy is limited to in-frame clones, with some not included. Here the sample spans more than 75,000 clones, 65% to 90% being singletons. Germline-derived CDR1 and CDR2 are SGHDT and YYEEEE. The CDR3 length is 17 residues. V dropped 0 bases and J dropped 4; count of bases not matched to a gene: 8. The specimen was PBMCs. This TCR derives from a human donor in good health. Some clones in this sample may be carry-over from other donors' samples. This chain uses TRBV5-6 with TRBJ2-1; TRBD2 matches 9 bases. The CDR3 nucleotides read TGTGCCAGCAGCTTGGGGGGGGGCCTAGCGGGGTACAATGAGCAGTTCTTC. It encodes CASSLGGGLAGYNEQFF.